The 27 T cell receptor beta chains listed next were all sequenced from one sample in a study of T-cell reconstitution after alpha-beta-depleted transplantation in children. Unique molecular identifiers were built into the TCRbeta library. MiXCR, run by TCRdb on the PCR reads, gives a single entry per CDR3 protein. In the table there are around 15,000 distinct CDR3 sequences, over 5% of which are singletons. Sample: PBMCs, taken before TCRalphabeta/CD19-depleted stem cell transplant. The receptors stem from a boy aged 5-17 years with acute lymphoblastic leukemia, due to receive a stem cell transplant.

This clonotype occurred many times. V is TRBV19 and J is TRBJ2-7, with a tentative D call TRBD1 (5 bases). In germline, CDR1 is LNHDA, CDR2 SQIVND (reference sequence). The CDR3 has 16 residues. The V end was cut by 3 bases, the J end by 0 bases, with 15 bases between. This CDR3 is CASSMVPGLGSYEQYF. The CDR3 DNA sequence: TGTGCCAGTAGTATGGTCCCAGGGCTGGGCTCCTACGAGCAGTACTTC.

This clonotype was observed at least ten times. The chain joins TRBV24-1 to TRBJ2-2; D is possibly TRBD2 (7 bases). This CDR3 region has 15 residues. Trimming pared 7 bases from V and 3 bases from J, leaving 14 bases between. CDR1 is KGHDR, CDR2 SFDVKD, per germline. The CDR3 spells CATRGGGPYTGELFF. Written as DNA, the CDR3 is TGTGCCACCAGAGGGGGGGGGCCGTACACCGGGGAGCTGTTTTTT.

This clonotype was observed at least ten times. V gene TRBV28 combines with J gene TRBJ2-1; the D gene is possibly TRBD1 (6 bases). Trimming left V 7 bases short and J 10 bases short, with 11 bases between. The CDR3 has 11 amino acids. Germline V gene data show CDR1 as MDHEN and CDR2 as SYDVKM. The DNA for the CDR3 is TGTGCCAGCAATGTTAGGGGGGAGCAGTTCTTC. It codes for CASNVRGEQFF.

This clonotype was seen many times. This rearrangement joins TRBV2 to TRBJ2-1; 7 bases line up with TRBD2. Germline V gene sequence: CDR1 SNHLY, CDR2 FYNNEI. V dropped 7 bases and J dropped 2; count of bases not matched to a gene: 8. This CDR3 contains 15 residues. As DNA, the CDR3 is TGTGCCAGCACCGAGAGGCTAGCGGCCTACAATGAGCAGTTCTTC. It encodes CASTERLAAYNEQFF.

In this sample, this clonotype turned up many times. The chain recombines TRBV20-1 with TRBJ1-6; possibly TRBD1 for D (6 bases). The CDR3 runs to 12 residues. Germline V CDR1 and CDR2: DFQATT, SNEGSKA (reference sequence). V shed 5 bases and J shed 9 bases, with 11 bases lying between them. In nucleotides, the CDR3 is TGCAGTGCTCCCGAACAGGGTTCACCCCTCCACTTT. Encoded protein: CSAPEQGSPLHF.

At least ten counts were recorded for this clonotype. This chain links TRBV4-2 with TRBJ2-2; D is unresolved. The CDR3 loop spans 15 amino acids. V lost 2 bases, J lost 4 bases, and 11 bases lay in between. Germline V gives CDR1 LGHNA, CDR2 YNFKEQ. The CDR3 loop reads CASSQSTDVTGELFF. The CDR3 DNA sequence: TGTGCCAGCAGCCAATCGACGGACGTCACCGGGGAGCTGTTTTTT.

This clonotype was seen at least ten times. The rearrangement joins TRBV29-1 to TRBJ1-2; D unclear. Germline-derived CDR1 and CDR2 are SQVTM and ANQGSEA. The CDR3 is 13 residues long. Trimming pared 6 bases from V and 5 bases from J, leaving 16 bases between. CDR3: CSVPLGSGYGYTF. CDR3 DNA: TGCAGCGTCCCCTTGGGGTCGGGGTATGGCTACACCTTC.

This clonotype was counted ten times or more. The genes are TRBV19 and TRBJ1-1; D remains ambiguous. Deletions cut 7 bases from V and 1 base from J, with 16 bases between. The germline gives CDR1 LNHDA, CDR2 SQIVND (reference sequence). The CDR3 totals 15 residues. CDR3 in amino acids: CASIPITGGNTEAFF. The CDR3 nucleotides are TGTGCCAGTATCCCGATCACCGGCGGGAACACTGAAGCTTTCTTT. The full variable domain, rest sourced from reference TRBV19 and TRBJ1-1, is DGGITQSPKYLFRKEGQNVTLSCEQNLNHDAMYWYRQDPGQGLRLIYYSQIVNDFQKGDIAEGYSVSREKKESFPLTVTSAQKNPTAFYLCASIPITGGNTEAFFGQGTRLTVV.

This clonotype was seen many times. The chain links TRBV7-9 to TRBJ1-5, with D unclear. This CDR3 spans 13 amino acids. V lost 1 base to trimming and J lost 5 bases, with 6 bases between them. CDR1 and CDR2 (germline): SEHNR, FQNEAQ (reference sequence). CDR3: CASSLGRDQPQHF. CDR3 sequence (DNA): TGTGCCAGCAGCTTAGGGCGCGATCAGCCCCAGCATTTT.

This chain links TRBV5-5 with TRBJ2-7; no clear D. The CDR3 runs 12 residues. With 9 bases removed from V and 5 bases from J, the gap between germline ends came to 15 bases. Germline loops: CDR1 SGHKS, CDR2 YYEKEE (reference sequence). The chain's CDR3 is CAIGFGSHEQYF. CDR3 coding DNA: TGTGCCATCGGCTTTGGGTCCCACGAGCAGTACTTC.

This clonotype was seen repeatedly, ten times or more. The chain combines TRBV4-2 with TRBJ2-3, with 11 nucleotides matching TRBD2. With 1 base clipped from V and 2 bases from J, the junction kept 5 bases outside the gene matches. Germline CDR1 and CDR2: LGHNA and YNFKEQ. The CDR3 has 17 amino acids. Here the CDR3 DNA reads TGTGCCAGCAGCCAAGTTCTAGCGGGGGGACTCACAGATACGCAGTATTTT. Residues: CASSQVLAGGLTDTQYF.

Many counts were recorded for this clonotype. J is TRBJ2-3 and V is TRBV29-1, with D perhaps TRBD2 (6 bases). The CDR3 length is 13 residues. The V gene's germline CDR1 is SQVTM and CDR2 ANQGSEA. V dropped 5 bases and J dropped 3 bases, with 12 bases sitting between them. In DNA form, the CDR3 reads TGCAGCGTTTCGGGAGAACGGACAGATACGCAGTATTTT. It yields the protein CSVSGERTDTQYF.

In its sample, this clonotype is medium-sized. The chain employs TRBV9 and TRBJ2-1; D uncertain. The germline gives CDR1 SGDLS, CDR2 YYNGEE. With 3 bases removed from V and 5 bases from J, the gap between germline ends came to 12 bases. The CDR3 length is 14 residues. This CDR3 is CASSAYDGNNEQFF. As DNA, the CDR3 is TGTGCCAGCAGCGCTTACGACGGAAACAATGAGCAGTTCTTC.

The chain recombines TRBV19 with TRBJ1-4, with D unclear. The CDR3 covers 12 residues. With 3 bases removed from V and 9 bases from J, the gap between germline ends came to 8 bases. Germline loops: CDR1 LNHDA, CDR2 SQIVND (reference sequence). This CDR3 is CASSMVLQKLFF. The CDR3 DNA reads TGTGCCAGTAGTATGGTCCTGCAAAAACTGTTTTTT.

This clonotype was picked up many times. The V call is TRBV6-5, the J call TRBJ2-7; 16 positions match TRBD2. The V and J ends lost 5 bases and 1 base, in that order; junction bases with no gene match: 8. Germline assignment: CDR1 MNHEY and CDR2 SVGAGI. The CDR3 is 18 amino acids. In nucleotides, the CDR3 is TGTGCCAGCAGTACGGGACTAGCGGGAGGGGCGGAATCCTACGAGCAGTACTTC. It is translated as CASSTGLAGGAESYEQYF.

This clonotype was counted ten times or more. This CDR3 reads CASSHRGTDIQYF. The CDR3 coding sequence is TGTGCCAGCAGCCACAGAGGGACGGACATTCAGTACTTC. The gene calls are TRBV7-9 and TRBJ2-4, with D possibly being TRBD1 or TRBD2 (5 bases each). Trimming pared 5 bases from V and 8 bases from J, leaving 13 bases between. CDR1 is SEHNR, CDR2 FQNEAQ, per germline (reference sequence). The CDR3 loop spans 13 amino acids.

This clonotype is labeled medium-sized. The genes are TRBV29-1 and TRBJ2-1; TRBD2 might be the D (6 bases). The CDR3 runs 14 residues. The V and J ends lost 4 bases and 4 bases respectively, with 14 bases between them. Germline CDR1 is SQVTM and CDR2 is ANQGSEA. The CDR3, as DNA: TGCAGCGTTGGCGGGGTCGGGATATACAATGAGCAGTTCTTC. This codes for CSVGGVGIYNEQFF.

This clonotype was seen repeatedly, ten times or more. This rearrangement joins TRBV2 to TRBJ2-6, with D uncertain. This CDR3 is 14 amino acids long. The germline CDR1 and CDR2 sequences are SNHLY and FYNNEI. Trimming shortened V by 7 bases and J by 0 bases, and 7 bases separated the two germline ends. CDR3 in DNA: TGTGCCAGCAAGCAGAACTCTGGGGCCAACGTCCTGACTTTC. This codes for CASKQNSGANVLTF.

To note about this clonotype: The junction differs from germline at one of its ends, possibly a read error. The genes are TRBV3-1 and TRBJ2-2; D tentatively reads TRBD1 or TRBD2 (5 bases each). CDR3 length: 17 residues. Germline CDR1 is LGHDT and CDR2 is YNNKEL (reference sequence). The CDR3: CATSQDAPGTNTGELFF. CDR3 nucleotide sequence: TGTGCCACCAGCCAAGATGCCCCAGGGACCAACACCGGGGAGCTGTTTTTT.

This clonotype has ten or more counts. The chain has TRBV7-9 and TRBJ1-6; D uncertain. The CDR3 is 14 amino acids. The ends were cut back, 4 bases at V and 9 bases at J, with 13 bases in the middle. Germline lookup yields CDR1 SEHNR and CDR2 FQNEAQ (reference sequence). The CDR3 sequence is CASSSPVGGSPLHF. CDR3 bases: TGTGCCAGCAGCTCTCCGGTAGGCGGTTCACCCCTCCACTTT. The variable domain in full, with the rest retrieved from reference TRBV7-9 and TRBJ1-6, is DTGVSQNPRHKITKRGQNVTFRCDPISEHNRLYWYRQTLGQGPEFLTYFQNEAQLEKSRLLSDRFSAERPKGSFSTLEIQRTEQGDSAMYLCASSSPVGGSPLHFGNGTRLTVT.

This clonotype was observed many times. The J gene is TRBJ1-4, the V gene TRBV27; unclear D gene. The length of the CDR3 is 16 residues. Per the germline V gene, CDR1 is MNHEY and CDR2 is SMNVEV (reference sequence). The V and J ends lost 6 bases and 0 bases respectively, with 14 bases between them. CDR3 loop: CASRPPPGSTNEKLFF. The DNA for the CDR3 is TGTGCCAGCAGACCACCCCCCGGCTCAACTAATGAAAAACTGTTTTTT.

This clonotype has at least ten counts. The chain joins TRBV10-2 to TRBJ2-1, with a weak D call TRBD1 (5 bases). Germline V lookup: CDR1 WSHSY, CDR2 SAAADI. Between the trimmed V and J ends, which lost 2 bases and 7 bases, there was a span of 9 bases. The CDR3 is 13 amino acids. CDR3 sequence reads: CASSEQGRNEQFF. The CDR3 nucleotides are TGCGCCAGCAGTGAGCAGGGAAGAAATGAGCAGTTCTTC.

This clonotype was recorded at least ten times. The chain joins TRBV10-2 to TRBJ2-2; D is uncertain. Per germline, CDR1 WSHSY and CDR2 SAAADI. V lost 5 bases, J lost 8 bases, and 6 bases lay in between. This CDR3 is built from 11 residues. The CDR3 nucleotides read TGCGCCAGCAGTAACGCAGGGGAGCTGTTTTTT. Its translation is CASSNAGELFF.

This clonotype was seen repeatedly, ten times or more. The rearrangement joins TRBV11-2 to TRBJ2-3; 10 bases line up with TRBD1. This CDR3 contains 14 residues. Germline V gives CDR1 SGHAT, CDR2 FQNNGV. Trimming took 5 bases from V and 5 from J; bases not matched to a gene: 4. The CDR3 reads CASSPRDRGDTQYF. The CDR3 bases are TGTGCCAGCAGCCCCCGGGACAGGGGAGATACGCAGTATTTT.

This clonotype was observed at least ten times. This chain connects TRBV5-1 to TRBJ2-1, with D perhaps given as TRBD1 or TRBD2 (5 bases each). The CDR3 spans 16 residues. Trimming pared 1 base from V and 2 bases from J, leaving 13 bases between. Germline V CDR1 and CDR2: SGHRS, YFSETQ. CDR3 sequence reads: CASSLMLGEPYNEQFF. The CDR3 DNA sequence: TGCGCCAGCAGCTTGATGTTGGGGGAGCCCTACAATGAGCAGTTCTTC.

The rearrangement uses TRBV6-2 or TRBV6-3 and TRBJ2-3; 8 positions match TRBD2. Trimming took 8 bases from V and 3 from J; bases not matched to a gene: 10. CDR1 and CDR2 from the germline V gene are MNHEY and SVGEGT. This CDR3 spans 15 amino acids. In DNA form, the CDR3 reads TGTGCCAGCCGCCCGGGACTAGTGGGGACAGATACGCAGTATTTT. It translates to CASRPGLVGTDTQYF.

This clonotype has more than one count but fewer than ten. V usage is TRBV2 and J usage is TRBJ1-1, with 8 bases fitting TRBD1. The CDR3 contains 13 residues. Germline V CDR1 and CDR2: SNHLY, FYNNEI. V was pared by 8 bases and J by 4 bases, with 6 bases of the junction left unmatched. CDR3 sequence reads: CASSWTGSTEAFF. The CDR3 DNA sequence: TGTGCCAGCTCCTGGACAGGGAGCACTGAAGCTTTCTTT.